This passage covers 23 T cell receptor beta chains from one sample sequenced in a study of cytomegalovirus exposure and HLA in healthy donors. Sequencing was performed with immunoSEQ multiplex PCR; in TCRdb, only in-frame clones are kept and a portion is missing. The sample includes 200,000 to 300,000 clones, more than 85% of them seen just once. Sequencing was carried out using PBMCs. The receptors derive from a man aged 18 to 29 in good health and CMV-seropositive.

The table lists this clone with a count of one. The chain couples TRBV19 to TRBJ1-2; tentatively, D is TRBD1 (6 bases). V was trimmed by 5 bases and J by 2 bases, leaving 12 bases between them. This CDR3 region has 14 residues. Germline V gives CDR1 LNHDA, CDR2 SQIVND (reference sequence). The CDR3 region has the DNA TGTGCCAGTAGTGTCCAGGGGACCAACTATGGCTACACCTTC. Residues: CASSVQGTNYGYTF.

This clone was found once. The rearrangement links TRBV27 to TRBJ1-2; no clear D gene. The CDR3 length is 14 residues. Between the trimmed V and J ends, which lost 1 base and 1 base, there was a span of 7 bases. Germline V gene lookup returns CDR1 MNHEY and CDR2 SMNVEV (reference sequence). The CDR3 here is CASSLFGDNYGYTF. The DNA for the CDR3 is TGTGCCAGCAGTTTATTTGGCGATAACTATGGCTACACCTTC.

The chain recombines TRBV5-1 with TRBJ2-2, with 8 bases fitting TRBD1. CDR1 is SGHRS, CDR2 YFSETQ, per germline. Trimming took 1 base from V and 1 from J; bases not matched to a gene: 3. The CDR3 spans 16 residues. The CDR3: CASSLSGTGNTGELFF. DNA for the CDR3: TGCGCCAGCAGCTTGTCCGGGACAGGGAACACCGGGGAGCTGTTTTTT.

The gene calls are TRBV15 and TRBJ2-5; 7 bases map to TRBD1. The CDR3 runs 15 residues. J was trimmed by 4 bases and V by 4 bases; bases with no gene match: 9. Germline values: CDR1 LNHNV, CDR2 YYDKDF (reference sequence). The CDR3: CATSNLQGTGETQYF. DNA for the CDR3: TGTGCCACCAGCAATCTACAGGGGACGGGAGAGACCCAGTACTTC.

The rearrangement joins TRBV5-1 to TRBJ2-1; 13 bases fit TRBD2. Germline CDR1 SGHRS, CDR2 YFSETQ. There are 16 residues in the CDR3. J lost 5 bases, V lost 3 bases, and 5 bases had no gene match. CDR3 nucleotides: TGCGCCAGCAGCTGGGGACTAGCGGGACGGAACAATGAGCAGTTCTTC. Its translation is CASSWGLAGRNNEQFF. The variable domain in full, with the rest retrieved from reference TRBV5-1 and TRBJ2-1, is KAGVTQTPRYLIKTRGQQVTLSCSPISGHRSVSWYQQTPGQGLQFLFEYFSETQRNKGNFPGRFSGRQFSNSRSEMNVSTLELGDSALYLCASSWGLAGRNNEQFFGPGTRLTVL.

V gene TRBV2 combines with J gene TRBJ1-4, with 7 bases matching TRBD1. Losses at the gene ends were 6 bases for V and 8 bases for J; bases not matched to a gene: 9. The CDR3 runs to 14 residues. Germline lookup yields CDR1 SNHLY and CDR2 FYNNEI. The CDR3 here is CASRDDRVGEKLFF. CDR3 nucleotides: TGTGCCAGCAGGGACGACAGGGTGGGGGAAAAACTGTTTTTT.

J is TRBJ1-1 and V is TRBV7-9, with 10 bases identical to TRBD1. CDR3 size: 14 residues. V dropped 6 bases and J dropped 5; count of bases not matched to a gene: 6. Germline V gene data show CDR1 as SEHNR and CDR2 as FQNEAQ (reference sequence). The CDR3 reads CASSLGQGWTEAFF. The CDR3 nucleotides read TGTGCCAGCAGTCTGGGACAGGGGTGGACTGAAGCTTTCTTT. Full variable domain (missing parts from reference TRBV7-9 and TRBJ1-1): DTGVSQNPRHKITKRGQNVTFRCDPISEHNRLYWYRQTLGQGPEFLTYFQNEAQLEKSRLLSDRFSAERPKGSFSTLEIQRTEQGDSAMYLCASSLGQGWTEAFFGQGTRLTVV.

The chain uses TRBV5-8 and TRBJ2-5; no reliable D call. The germline V and J ends were trimmed by 3 bases and 0 bases, with 3 bases remaining between them. CDR3 length: 12 residues. The germline V gene encodes CDR1 SGHTS and CDR2 YDEGEE. The CDR3 nucleotides are TGTGCCAGCAGCTCGTACCAAGAGACCCAGTACTTC. As protein: CASSSYQETQYF.

This chain uses TRBV28 with TRBJ2-1; 8 bases match TRBD2. V was clipped by 3 bases and J by 3 bases; unmatched bases: 1. This CDR3 is built from 14 residues. In germline, CDR1 is MDHEN, CDR2 SYDVKM. CDR3 in amino acids: CASSFLAGYNEQFF. CDR3 DNA: TGTGCCAGCAGTTTCCTAGCGGGCTACAATGAGCAGTTCTTC.

The chain joins TRBV18 to TRBJ2-2; a weak D match, TRBD2 (5 bases). The CDR3 runs to 15 residues. Looked up from germline, CDR1 is KGHSH and CDR2 is LQKENI. V was shortened by 0 bases and J by 7 bases, with 12 bases between the two germline ends. For the CDR3, the DNA is TGTGCCAGCTCACCACCAGCGGCGCGTATCGGGGAGCTGTTTTTT. The encoded protein is CASSPPAARIGELFF.

In nucleotides, the CDR3 is TGTGCCAGCAGTGTAGGGGGACAGGGTCAAGAGCAGTACTTC. Protein product: CASSVGGQGQEQYF. This rearrangement joins TRBV6-1 to TRBJ2-7; 9 positions agree with TRBD1. The V gene's germline CDR1 is MNHNS and CDR2 SASEGT. There are 14 residues in the CDR3. Trimming removed 4 bases from V and 7 bases from J; junction bases left unmatched: 8.

Details on this clone: In the same sample, other DNA sequences code for this CDR3. J is TRBJ1-1 and V is TRBV5-1; unclear D gene. The germline V gene has CDR1 SGHRS and CDR2 YFSETQ. The ends were cut back, 4 bases at V and 5 bases at J, with 9 bases in the middle. The CDR3 is 12 residues long. For the CDR3, the DNA is TGCGCCAGCAGCCCTCCGGGAACTGAAGCTTTCTTT. It specifies CASSPPGTEAFF.

With regard to this clone: Additional DNA sequences in this sample encode the identical CDR3. The V call is TRBV6-5, the J call TRBJ1-2; D possibly corresponds to TRBD1 (5 bases). Trimming left V 6 bases short and J 1 base short, with 9 bases between. This CDR3 is 13 amino acids long. Germline CDR1 and CDR2: MNHEY and SVGAGI. CDR3 DNA sequence: TGTGCCAGCAGCTTGACAGTTAACTATGGCTACACCTTC. It codes for CASSLTVNYGYTF.

The gene calls are TRBV2 and TRBJ2-5; TRBD2 agrees at 9 bases. This CDR3 is 21 amino acids long. Germline V gene sequence: CDR1 SNHLY, CDR2 FYNNEI. V was clipped by 0 bases and J by 1 base; unmatched bases: 18. The CDR3 nucleotides are TGTGCCAGCAGTGAAGCAGGGCCGGGACTAGCTGTCGTGGTGTCCCAAGAGACCCAGTACTTC. As protein: CASSEAGPGLAVVVSQETQYF. The entire variable domain, with the rest obtained from reference TRBV2 and TRBJ2-5, is as follows: EPEVTQTPSHQVTQMGQEVILRCVPISNHLYFYWYRQILGQKVEFLVSFYNNEISEKSEIFDDQFSVERPDGSNFTLKIRSTKLEDSAMYFCASSEAGPGLAVVVSQETQYFGPGTRLLVL.

The gene calls are TRBV2 and TRBJ2-7; D not certain. The CDR3 runs to 12 residues. V was trimmed by 4 bases and J by 6 bases, leaving 10 bases between them. The germline V gene has CDR1 SNHLY and CDR2 FYNNEI. CDR3 sequence: CASSVEVGEQYF. The CDR3, as DNA: TGTGCCAGCAGTGTAGAGGTAGGCGAGCAGTACTTC.

This clone showed up just once. The chain joins TRBV28 to TRBJ1-2, with 9 bases that match TRBD1. This CDR3 has 16 amino acids. Germline CDR1 MDHEN, CDR2 SYDVKM. The V segment lost 2 bases and the J segment 4 bases; nucleotides outside the gene matches: 8. As DNA, the CDR3 is TGTGCCAGCAGTTTAGAGGGGACAGGGAGGACCTATGGCTACACCTTC. Translation: CASSLEGTGRTYGYTF.

This chain links TRBV20-1 with TRBJ1-1; no definite D call. The CDR3 length is 11 residues. The germline CDR1 and CDR2 sequences are DFQATT and SNEGSKA (reference sequence). V was clipped by 0 bases and J by 11 bases, with 10 bases between them. The CDR3 DNA sequence: TGCAGTGCTAGAGATCGCCGAACCGCTTTCTTT. It codes for CSARDRRTAFF.

The chain is built from TRBV15 and TRBJ2-7; 8 bases align to TRBD1. Germline CDR1 is LNHNV and CDR2 is YYDKDF (reference sequence). J gave up 2 bases and V 5 bases, and 11 bases lay outside the gene matches. There are 16 residues in the CDR3. DNA for the CDR3: TGTGCCACCAGCGCAAAAGACAGGGGACGGCCCTACGAGCAGTACTTC. It is translated as CATSAKDRGRPYEQYF.

The rearrangement links TRBV14 to TRBJ1-2, with D possibly TRBD1 on 5 matching bases. V was pared by 1 base and J by 5 bases, with 11 bases between. CDR1 SGHDN and CDR2 FVKESK come from the germline V gene. The CDR3 spans 14 residues. CDR3 sequence: CASSQGGAPYGYTF. As DNA, the CDR3 is TGTGCCAGCAGCCAAGGAGGGGCCCCATATGGCTACACCTTC.

This rearrangement joins TRBV18 to TRBJ2-7; 9 bases match TRBD1. The length of the CDR3 is 12 residues. Looked up from germline, CDR1 is KGHSH and CDR2 is LQKENI. Losses at the gene ends were 5 bases for V and 6 bases for J; bases not matched to a gene: 2. CDR3 DNA sequence: TGTGCCAGCTCAAAGGACAGGGGCGAGCAGTACTTC. Its translation: CASSKDRGEQYF.

The rearrangement uses TRBV5-4 and TRBJ2-1, with 7 bases aligning to TRBD2. Germline assignment: CDR1 SGHNT and CDR2 YYREEE (reference sequence). The CDR3 is made up of 15 amino acids. V lost 4 bases, J lost 5 bases, and 9 bases stayed unmatched. Written as DNA, the CDR3 is TGTGCCAGCAGCGGGAGTACTAGCGTTAACAATGAGCAGTTCTTC. Its protein product is CASSGSTSVNNEQFF.

This chain uses TRBV30 with TRBJ1-1; 10 bases agree with TRBD1. CDR3 size: 13 residues. The ends lost 7 bases at V and 5 bases at J; junction bases unmatched: 7. CDR1 and CDR2 from the germline V gene are GTSNPN and SVGIG (reference sequence). The CDR3 spells CASGTGDRTEAFF. For the CDR3, the DNA is TGTGCCTCCGGGACAGGGGATCGTACTGAAGCTTTCTTT.

The sample holds many counts of this clone. This sequence joins TRBV4-1 and TRBJ2-1; D perhaps matches TRBD2 (6 bases). V lost 2 bases and J 3 bases, leaving 14 bases between the germline ends. Germline V gene lookup returns CDR1 MGHRA and CDR2 YSYEKL. The CDR3 is 16 residues long. The CDR3 bases are TGCGCCAGCAGCCAACTTCAACTAGCTGACTACAATGAGCAGTTCTTC. Amino acids: CASSQLQLADYNEQFF.